This T cell receptor beta chain is drawn from a study of T cell responses to AZD1222 COVID-19 vaccine. General study results and limits: Recipients of two AZD1222 doses showed rising Spike-specific TCR breadth and depth. Possibly, clonal diversity was underestimated; donors were largely white British and included more females. Targeting of unmutated variant regions was reportedly seen in nearly half of spike-specific TCRs.

Only in-frame clones appear in the TCRdb table, and some are missing; sequencing was by immunoSEQ multiplex PCR. The sample shows 160,000 or so clones, 85% to 95% of them seen only once. In regard to this clone: Its cognate antigen is unknown.

This CDR3 has 15 residues. V gave up 8 bases and J gave up 9 bases; unmatched junction bases: 12. Germline CDR1 reads SGHVS; CDR2 reads FQNEAQ. The sequence came from an adult who received the AZD1222 COVID-19 vaccine. Sequenced material: peripheral blood, taken 28 days after the second AZD1222 dose. The chain combines TRBV7-8 with TRBJ2-2; 10 bases align to TRBD2. The CDR3 coding sequence is TGTGCCAGCTGGCTGCCTAGCGGGAGCTCACGGGAGCTGTTTTTT. As protein: CASWLPSGSSRELFF.